These 6 T cell receptor beta chains originate from one sample sequenced in a study of early T cells in non-severe SARS-CoV-2 infection. MiXCR, run by TCRdb on the 5' RACE reads, gives a single entry per CDR3 protein. The sample has about 68,000 distinct CDR3 sequences, approximately 10% seen once; the top ten hold 6.4%. The sequencing sample was made of whole blood. The receptors stem from an adult who was a healthcare worker with PCR-confirmed SARS-CoV-2 infection or an uninfected control (not recorded which).

This clonotype was recorded a few times. J is TRBJ2-3 and V is TRBV7-2, with TRBD2 matching 9 bases. This CDR3 spans 15 amino acids. CDR1 and CDR2 (germline): SGHTA, FQGNSA. J gave up 2 bases and V 3 bases, and 3 bases lay outside the gene matches. CDR3 DNA sequence: TGTGCCAGCAGCTTTAGCGGGAGCTTCACAGATACGCAGTATTTT. Its translation is CASSFSGSFTDTQYF.

As for this clonotype: The germline gene is not matched at one end of the junction; a read error may be the cause. This chain links TRBV14 with TRBJ2-7; D gene uncertain. In germline, CDR1 is SGHDN, CDR2 FVKESK. The CDR3 is made up of 15 amino acids. This CDR3 is CASSPKVGVSYEQNF. DNA for the CDR3: TGTGCCAGCAGCCCAAAGGTTGGCGTATCCTACGAGCAGAACTTC.

The sample holds many counts of this clonotype. V and J are TRBV19 and TRBJ2-1, with 7 bases matching TRBD1. The CDR3 length is 15 residues. The trim removed 6 bases at V and 8 bases at J, leaving 13 bases unmatched. Germline V lookup: CDR1 LNHDA, CDR2 SQIVND (reference sequence). The chain's CDR3 is CASSPTTGRGDEQFF. Here the CDR3 DNA reads TGTGCCAGTAGCCCAACGACAGGGCGAGGGGATGAGCAGTTCTTC.

This clonotype was seen at least ten times. The chain links TRBV28 to TRBJ2-4, with 8 bases fitting TRBD1. The CDR3 runs to 16 residues. Germline V gives CDR1 MDHEN, CDR2 SYDVKM. J was trimmed by 1 base and V by 5 bases; bases with no gene match: 7. The CDR3: CASSMTGEVAKNIQYF. As DNA, the CDR3 is TGTGCCAGCAGTATGACAGGGGAGGTGGCCAAAAACATTCAGTACTTC.

This rearrangement joins TRBV2 to TRBJ2-7; D possibly corresponds to TRBD2 (5 bases). Trimming stripped 5 bases from V and 6 bases from J, with 20 bases between. The CDR3 totals 15 residues. Germline V gives CDR1 SNHLY, CDR2 FYNNEI. The CDR3: CASSTGELAPGEQYF. In DNA form, the CDR3 reads TGTGCCAGCAGTACCGGGGAGCTAGCCCCCGGCGAGCAGTACTTC.

The DNA of the CDR3 is TGTGCCATACAGGTTACCTCTGGAAACACCATATATTTT. Its protein product is CAIQVTSGNTIYF. The chain has TRBV5-4 and TRBJ1-3; perhaps TRBD1 as D (5 bases). CDR3 length: 13 amino acids. Germline CDR1 and CDR2: SGHNT and YYREEE (reference sequence). Trimming removed 9 bases at V and 0 bases at J, with 10 bases between.